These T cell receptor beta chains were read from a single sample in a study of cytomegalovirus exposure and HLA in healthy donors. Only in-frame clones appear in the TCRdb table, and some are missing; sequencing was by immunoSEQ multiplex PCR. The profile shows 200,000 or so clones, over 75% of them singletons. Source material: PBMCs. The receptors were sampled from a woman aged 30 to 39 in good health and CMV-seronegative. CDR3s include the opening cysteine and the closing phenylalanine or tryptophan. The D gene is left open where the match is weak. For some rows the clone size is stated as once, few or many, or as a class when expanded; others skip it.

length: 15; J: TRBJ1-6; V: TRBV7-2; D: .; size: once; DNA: TGTGCCAGCAGCTTATCCCACGGTTCTTATTCACCCCTCCACTTT; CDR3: CASSLSHGSYSPLHF
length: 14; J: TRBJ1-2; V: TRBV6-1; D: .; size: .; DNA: TGTGCCAGCAGTGAAGGACCCTCGGGCTATGGCTACACCTTC; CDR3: CASSEGPSGYGYTF
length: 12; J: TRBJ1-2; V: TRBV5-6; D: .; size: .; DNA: TGTGCCAGCAGCTTGGCAGGGGATGGCTACACCTTC; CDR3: CASSLAGDGYTF
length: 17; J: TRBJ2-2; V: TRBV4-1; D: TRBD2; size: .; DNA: TGCGCCAGCAGCCAGGCTCTAGCGGGGGGGAACACCGGGGAGCTGTTTTTT; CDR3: CASSQALAGGNTGELFF
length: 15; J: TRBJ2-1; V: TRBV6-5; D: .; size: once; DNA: TGTGCCGGCCGCTGGGGGGATAACTTTGTAAATGAGCAGTTCTTC; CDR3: CAGRWGDNFVNEQFF
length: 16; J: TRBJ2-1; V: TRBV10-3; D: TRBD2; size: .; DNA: TGTGCCATCAGTCCCAAAGCGGGAGGGCTCTACAATGAGCAGTTCTTC; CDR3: CAISPKAGGLYNEQFF
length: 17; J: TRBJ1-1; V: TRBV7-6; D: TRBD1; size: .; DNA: TGTGCCAGCAGCTTAGCGGGGACAGGGATTGCGAACACTGAAGCTTTCTTT; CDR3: CASSLAGTGIANTEAFF
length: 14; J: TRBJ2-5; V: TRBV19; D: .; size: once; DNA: TGTGCCAGTAGTAGGACGGAGGTGACAGAGACCCAGTACTTC; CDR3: CASSRTEVTETQYF
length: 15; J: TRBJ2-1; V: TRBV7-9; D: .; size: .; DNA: TGTGCCAGCAGCTTAGGTTTTGCTAGCCCCAATGAGCAGTTCTTC; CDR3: CASSLGFASPNEQFF
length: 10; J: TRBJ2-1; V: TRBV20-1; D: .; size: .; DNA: TGCAGTGCTAGCGACAATGAGCAGTTCTTC; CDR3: CSASDNEQFF
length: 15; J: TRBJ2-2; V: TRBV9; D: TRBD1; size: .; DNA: TGTGCCAGCAGCGATACAGGGGTTAGCACCGGGGAGCTGTTTTTT; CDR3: CASSDTGVSTGELFF
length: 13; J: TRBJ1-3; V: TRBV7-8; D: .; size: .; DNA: TGTGCCAGCAGCTTAGAGGGGTACAGGTCCATATATTTT; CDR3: CASSLEGYRSIYF
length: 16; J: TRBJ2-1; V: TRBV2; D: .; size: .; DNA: TGTGCCAGCAGTGAACTTCGTCCGCAGAACTACAATGAGCAGTTCTTC; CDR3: CASSELRPQNYNEQFF
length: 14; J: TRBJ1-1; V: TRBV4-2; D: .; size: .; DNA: TGTGCCAGCAGCCATCGCTTACAGGGATTTGAAGCTTTCTTT; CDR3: CASSHRLQGFEAFF
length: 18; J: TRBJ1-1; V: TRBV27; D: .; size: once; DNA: TGTGCCAGGATACAATACAGTGGGCTGGGAGGGTTTTACAGTGAGGCTTTCTTT; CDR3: CARIQYSGLGGFYSEAFF
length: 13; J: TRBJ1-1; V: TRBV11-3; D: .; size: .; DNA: TGTGCCAGCAGTCCCGAGGGGGACACTGAAGCTTTCTTT; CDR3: CASSPEGDTEAFF
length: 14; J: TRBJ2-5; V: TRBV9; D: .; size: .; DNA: TGTGCCAGCAGCGGTACTATACCAAGCGAGACCCAGTACTTC; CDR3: CASSGTIPSETQYF
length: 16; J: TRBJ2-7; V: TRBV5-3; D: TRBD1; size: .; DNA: TGTGCCAGAAGCGACCTCTGGACAGGTGGCTTCTACGAGCAGTACTTC; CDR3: CARSDLWTGGFYEQYF
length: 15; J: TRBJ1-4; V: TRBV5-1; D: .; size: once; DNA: TGCGCCAGCAGCTTGAACACAGCAACTAATGAAAAACTGTTTTTT; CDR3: CASSLNTATNEKLFF
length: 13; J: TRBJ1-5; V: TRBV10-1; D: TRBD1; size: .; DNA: TGCGCCAGCGCGACAGGGCCTAATCAGCCCCAGCATTTT; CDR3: CASATGPNQPQHF
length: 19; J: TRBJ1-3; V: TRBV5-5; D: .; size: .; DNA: TGTGCCAGCAAAGAATCCCAGGGTTTCGTCCTTAATACTGGAAACACCATATATTTT; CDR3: CASKESQGFVLNTGNTIYF
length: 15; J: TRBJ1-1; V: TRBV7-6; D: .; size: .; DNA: TGTGCCAGCAGCAGGGATACAGGGTTGAACACTGAAGCTTTCTTT; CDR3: CASSRDTGLNTEAFF